The table lists the clone carrying this T cell receptor beta chain with a few counts. The sample originates from a study of beta chain features in type 1 diabetes. V was pared by 5 bases and J by 4 bases, with 3 bases of the junction left unmatched. The CDR3 sequence is 13 residues long. In germline, CDR1 is SEHNR, CDR2 FQNEAQ (reference sequence). The entirety of the isolated RNA underwent reverse transcription, so expressed TCRB transcripts were sequenced. Assay used: immunoSEQ multiplex PCR; TCRdb lists only in-frame clones, some missing. The data hold 350,000 or so clones, with about 20% observed a single time.

This clonotype was sampled from a woman aged 18-29 years in good health. Specimen: naive CD4+ T cells from blood. V is TRBV7-9 and J is TRBJ1-1; 8 nucleotides line up with TRBD1. This CDR3 reads CASSNGQGTEAFF. In nucleotides, the CDR3 is TGTGCCAGCAGCAATGGACAGGGCACTGAAGCTTTCTTT.